This T cell receptor beta chain was observed in a study of CD4 T cells in relation to SARS-CoV-2 and coronaviruses. Study overall: After nine to eleven days of antigen culture, PBMC TCR beta CDR3s were sequenced.

TCRdb keeps only in-frame clones here, not all; method: immunoSEQ multiplex PCR. The sample lists about 36,000 clones; over 75% were seen once. The CDR3 is 13 amino acids. V shed 7 bases and J shed 3 bases, with 13 bases lying between them. Per the germline V gene, CDR1 is MDHEN and CDR2 is SYDVKM. CD4 enrichment then naive enrichment separated naive from memory CD4+ cells. Findings of the study overall: SARS-CoV-2-driven expansion was significantly weaker in crossreactive than monoreactive clones.

With respect to this clone: Antigen specificity is unknown.

This receptor was taken from an adult with COVID-19. Sequenced input: memory CD4+ T cells from PBMCs, cultured in vitro. The gene calls are TRBV28 and TRBJ2-7; unclear D gene. CDR3 sequence reads: CASTQSPDYEQYF. The CDR3 region has the DNA TGTGCCAGCACCCAGTCCCCAGACTACGAGCAGTACTTC.